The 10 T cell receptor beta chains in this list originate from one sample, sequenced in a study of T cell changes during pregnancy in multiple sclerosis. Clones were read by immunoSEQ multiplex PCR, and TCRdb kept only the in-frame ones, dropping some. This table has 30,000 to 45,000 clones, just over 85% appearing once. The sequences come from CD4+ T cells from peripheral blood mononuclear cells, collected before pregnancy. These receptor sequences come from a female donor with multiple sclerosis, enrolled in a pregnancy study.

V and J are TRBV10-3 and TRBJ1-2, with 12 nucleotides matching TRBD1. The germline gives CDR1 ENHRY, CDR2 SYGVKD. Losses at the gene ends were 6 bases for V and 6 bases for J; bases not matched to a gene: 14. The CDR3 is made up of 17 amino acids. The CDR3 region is CAIRPGQGAALGDGYTF. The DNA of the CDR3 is TGTGCCATCAGACCGGGACAGGGGGCGGCTTTAGGCGATGGCTACACCTTC.

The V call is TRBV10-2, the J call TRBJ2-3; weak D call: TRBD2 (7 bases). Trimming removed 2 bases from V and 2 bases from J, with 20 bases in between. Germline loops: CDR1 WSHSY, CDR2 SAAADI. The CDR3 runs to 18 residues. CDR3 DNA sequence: TGCGCCAGCAGTGAGATTCCTGGGGGGGCAAGCAACACAGATACGCAGTATTTT. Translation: CASSEIPGGASNTDTQYF.

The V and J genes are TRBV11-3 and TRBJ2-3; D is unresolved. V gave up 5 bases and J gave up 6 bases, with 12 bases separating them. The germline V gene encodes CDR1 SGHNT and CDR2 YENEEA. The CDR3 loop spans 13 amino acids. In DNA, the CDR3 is TGTGCCAGCAGCCCTACGTCCCGGGATACGCAGTATTTT. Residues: CASSPTSRDTQYF.

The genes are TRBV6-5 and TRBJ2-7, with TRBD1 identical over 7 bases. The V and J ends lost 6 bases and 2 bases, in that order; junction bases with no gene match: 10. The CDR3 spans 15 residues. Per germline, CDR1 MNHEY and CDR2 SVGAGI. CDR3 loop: CASSKTGLEAYEQYF. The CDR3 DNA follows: TGTGCCAGCAGCAAGACAGGGCTTGAGGCCTACGAGCAGTACTTC.

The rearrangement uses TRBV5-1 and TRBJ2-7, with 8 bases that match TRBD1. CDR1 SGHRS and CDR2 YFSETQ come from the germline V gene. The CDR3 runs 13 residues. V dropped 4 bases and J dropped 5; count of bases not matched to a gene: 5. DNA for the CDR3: TGCGCCAGCAGCGAACAGGGGGTCAACGAGCAGTACTTC. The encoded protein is CASSEQGVNEQYF.

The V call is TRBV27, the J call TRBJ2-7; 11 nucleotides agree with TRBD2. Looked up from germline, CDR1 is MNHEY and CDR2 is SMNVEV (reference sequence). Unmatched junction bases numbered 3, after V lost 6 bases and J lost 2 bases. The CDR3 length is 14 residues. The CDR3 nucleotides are TGTGCCAGCAGATTAGCGGGAGGGCCCTACGAGCAGTACTTC. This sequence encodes CASRLAGGPYEQYF.

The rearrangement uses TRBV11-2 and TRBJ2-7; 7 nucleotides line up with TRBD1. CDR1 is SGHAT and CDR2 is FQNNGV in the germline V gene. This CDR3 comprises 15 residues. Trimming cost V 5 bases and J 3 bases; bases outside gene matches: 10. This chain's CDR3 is CASSLPLGTVYEQYF. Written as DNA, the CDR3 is TGTGCCAGCAGCCTCCCCCTTGGGACAGTCTACGAGCAGTACTTC.

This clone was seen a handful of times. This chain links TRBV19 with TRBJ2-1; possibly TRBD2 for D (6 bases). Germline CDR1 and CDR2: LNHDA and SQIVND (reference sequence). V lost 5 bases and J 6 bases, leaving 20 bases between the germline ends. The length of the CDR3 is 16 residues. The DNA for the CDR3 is TGTGCCAGTAGTCCGAGGACTACCTCGGGGTCCAATGAGCAGTTCTTC. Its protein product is CASSPRTTSGSNEQFF.

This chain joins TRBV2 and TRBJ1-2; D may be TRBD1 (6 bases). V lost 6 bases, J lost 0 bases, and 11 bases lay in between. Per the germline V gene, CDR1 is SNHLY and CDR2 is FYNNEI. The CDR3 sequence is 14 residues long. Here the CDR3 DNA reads TGTGCCAGCAGGACTCGGACAGCTAACTATGGCTACACCTTC. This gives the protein CASRTRTANYGYTF.

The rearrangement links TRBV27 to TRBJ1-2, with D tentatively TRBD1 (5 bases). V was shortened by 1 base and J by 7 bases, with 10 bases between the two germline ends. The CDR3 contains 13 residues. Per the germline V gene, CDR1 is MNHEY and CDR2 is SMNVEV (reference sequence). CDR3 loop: CASSLLGGRGYTF. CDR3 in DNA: TGTGCCAGCAGTTTATTGGGGGGACGTGGCTACACCTTC.